What follows are 19 T cell receptor beta chains derived from one specimen sequenced in a study of T cells in Graves' hyperthyroidism and ophthalmopathy. Template material for amplifying TCR beta CDR3 regions consisted of RNA transcripts. A first-round RT-PCR of the TCR CDR3 used the HTBI primer set. Each CDR3 protein gets one entry after TCRdb re-called the multiplex PCR reads with MiXCR. The sample yields some 800,000 distinct CDR3 sequences, approximately 40% seen once. The sequenced material came from blood. Receptors originate from a man aged 18 to 35 with Graves' hyperthyroidism.

This clonotype appeared many times. The V and J genes are TRBV29-1 and TRBJ2-7; a possible D gene is TRBD1 (6 bases). The V end was cut by 4 bases, the J end by 6 bases, with 13 bases between. The CDR3 has 12 amino acids. Germline V CDR1 and CDR2: SQVTM, ANQGSEA. In nucleotides, the CDR3 is TGCAGCGTTGTCCCCACAGGGCGCGAGCAGTACTTC. It is translated as CSVVPTGREQYF.

This clonotype has at least ten counts. The V call is TRBV20-1, the J call TRBJ2-7; D tentatively fits TRBD1 or TRBD2 (5 bases each). The CDR3 covers 13 residues. Germline V gene sequence: CDR1 DFQATT, CDR2 SNEGSKA (reference sequence). The V and J ends lost 1 base and 2 bases respectively, with 9 bases between them. CDR3 DNA sequence: TGCAGTGCTAGAGTCCGGGGCGCCTACGAGCAGTACTTC. Translated: CSARVRGAYEQYF.

The chain recombines TRBV9 with TRBJ1-2; the D is unclear. Germline V gene data show CDR1 as SGDLS and CDR2 as YYNGEE. Trimming took off 4 bases at V and 12 bases at J, with 13 bases between the two ends. There are 11 residues in the CDR3. The CDR3 nucleotides read TGTGCCAGCAGCTTGGGAGAGGGCAACACCTTC. Its protein is CASSLGEGNTF. Variable domain in full (rest from reference TRBV9 and TRBJ1-2): DSGVTQTPKHLITATGQRVTLRCSPRSGDLSVYWYQQSLDQGLQFLIQYYNGEERAKGNILERFSAQQFPDLHSELNLSSLELGDSALYFCASSLGEGNTFGSGTRLTVV.

V gene TRBV29-1 combines with J gene TRBJ1-1, with D unresolved. This CDR3 region has 14 residues. V was pared by 8 bases and J by 1 base, with 17 bases between. The germline V gene encodes CDR1 SQVTM and CDR2 ANQGSEA. As DNA, the CDR3 is TGCAGCCAAGATTTCCCCCTGAGGAACACTGAAGCTTTCTTT. It yields the protein CSQDFPLRNTEAFF. Together with reference TRBV29-1 and TRBJ1-1, the CDR3 gives the full variable domain: SAVISQKPSRDICQRGTSLTIQCQVDSQVTMMFWYRQQPGQSLTLIATANQGSEATYESGFVIDKFPISRPNLTFSTLTVSNMSPEDSSIYLCSQDFPLRNTEAFFGQGTRLTVV.

Many counts were recorded for this clonotype. J is TRBJ2-5 and V is TRBV2; 13 bases line up with TRBD2. CDR3 length: 15 residues. Germline loops: CDR1 SNHLY, CDR2 FYNNEI. V lost 3 bases, J lost 4 bases, and 2 bases stayed unmatched. CDR3 bases: TGTGCCAGCAGTGAGGGACTAGCGGGGAGAGAGACCCAGTACTTC. Its translation: CASSEGLAGRETQYF.

There are many counts of this clonotype. CDR3 sequence reads: CASSRGQVQEQPQHF. As DNA, the CDR3 is TGTGCCAGCAGCCGCGGACAGGTACAGGAACAGCCCCAGCATTTT. The chain has TRBV6-1 and TRBJ1-5; 7 bases are shared with TRBD1. V was pared by 6 bases and J by 7 bases, with 12 bases of the junction left unmatched. The CDR3 loop spans 15 amino acids. Looked up from germline, CDR1 is MNHNS and CDR2 is SASEGT.

The chain links TRBV7-6 to TRBJ2-7, with 7 positions matching TRBD2. Germline V gene data show CDR1 as SGHVS and CDR2 as FNYEAQ. V trimming: 5 bases; J trimming: 4 bases; junction bases outside the gene matches: 11. The CDR3 has 15 residues. The chain's CDR3 is CASSPDPAGRYEQYF. CDR3 coding DNA: TGTGCCAGCAGCCCAGATCCAGCGGGAAGGTACGAGCAGTACTTC.

Ten or more counts support this clonotype. CDR3 sequence (DNA): TGTGCCAGCAGCCGTACCCCACAAGAGACCCAGTACTTC. Its protein product is CASSRTPQETQYF. The rearrangement links TRBV7-2 to TRBJ2-5; D remains ambiguous. The V end was cut by 5 bases, the J end by 2 bases, with 9 bases between. CDR3 length equals 13 residues. Germline V gene lookup returns CDR1 SGHTA and CDR2 FQGNSA.

This clonotype was detected ten times or more. The chain uses TRBV2 and TRBJ2-7, with 7 bases aligning to TRBD1. Germline V gives CDR1 SNHLY, CDR2 FYNNEI. The J segment lost 3 bases and the V segment lost 9 bases, leaving 5 bases of the junction unmatched. This CDR3 contains 12 residues. CDR3 sequence (DNA): TGTGCCAGAGGACAGGAAATCTACGAGCAGTACTTC. It translates to CARGQEIYEQYF.

This clonotype was detected many times. The V gene is TRBV7-6, the J gene TRBJ1-2; D gene uncertain. CDR3 length: 14 residues. V lost 5 bases and J lost 2, with 12 bases in between. Germline CDR1 and CDR2: SGHVS and FNYEAQ. The CDR3: CASSPTVQNYGYTF. The CDR3 nucleotides are TGTGCCAGCAGCCCGACGGTCCAGAACTATGGCTACACCTTC.

Concerning this clonotype itself: At one end the junction does not follow the germline gene, possibly because of a read error. The chain employs TRBV7-3 and TRBJ1-5; D is unresolved. The CDR3 extends over 17 amino acids. The germline V gene has CDR1 SGHTA and CDR2 FQGTGA. This CDR3 reads CASSQSMAEYSNQPQHF. The CDR3 nucleotides are TGCGCCAGCAGCCAATCTATGGCGGAGTATAGCAATCAGCCCCAGCATTTT.

This clonotype has at least ten counts. The CDR3 loop is CATSILDRSYEQYF. The CDR3 bases are TGTGCCACCAGCATATTGGACAGGTCCTACGAGCAGTACTTC. J is TRBJ2-7 and V is TRBV15; TRBD1 agrees at 7 bases. The ends lost 4 bases at V and 1 base at J; junction bases unmatched: 4. Per germline, CDR1 LNHNV and CDR2 YYDKDF (reference sequence). The length of the CDR3 is 14 residues.

This clonotype was detected many times. The chain carries TRBV29-1 and TRBJ1-1; D call uncertain. Trimming stripped 0 bases from V and 5 bases from J, with 4 bases between. There are 11 residues in the CDR3. Germline-derived CDR1 and CDR2 are SQVTM and ANQGSEA. This chain's CDR3 is CSVEEGTEAFF. The CDR3 region has the DNA TGCAGCGTTGAAGAAGGGACTGAAGCTTTCTTT.

This clonotype was observed at least ten times. The chain joins TRBV29-1 to TRBJ2-2; 13 bases line up with TRBD2. The V gene's germline CDR1 is SQVTM and CDR2 ANQGSEA. Trimming cost V 6 bases and J 4 bases; bases outside gene matches: 5. The CDR3 loop spans 15 amino acids. The CDR3 nucleotides are TGCAGCGTAGAGGGACTAGCGGGGCTCACCGGGGAGCTGTTTTTT. Translating gives CSVEGLAGLTGELFF.

This clonotype has only a few counts. DNA for the CDR3: TGCGCCAGCAGCCAAGAAAGACTAGCGCTAAGCTCTGGGGCCAACGTCCTGACTTTC. Protein: CASSQERLALSSGANVLTF. The chain is built from TRBV4-3 and TRBJ2-6; 8 bases map to TRBD2. The CDR3 is 19 residues long. V lost 0 bases, J lost 0 bases, and 7 bases stayed unmatched. The germline V gene has CDR1 LGHNA and CDR2 YSLEER.

Regarding this clonotype: A read error is likely, as this CDR3 ends without the conserved phenylalanine or tryptophan. The chain recombines TRBV11-2 with TRBJ1-4; TRBD1 matches at 8 bases. CDR1 is SGHAT, CDR2 FQNNGV, per germline. V shed 1 base, J shed 7 bases, and the junction held 5 bases outside the gene matches. This CDR3 comprises 15 residues. In DNA, the CDR3 is TGTGCCAGCAGCTTAGCGGACAGGGACAGTGAAAAACTGTTTCTT. Encoded protein: CASSLADRDSEKLFL.

The sample holds a few counts of this clonotype. The V gene is TRBV20-1, the J gene TRBJ2-7; 8 nucleotides line up with TRBD1. The germline V gene has CDR1 DFQATT and CDR2 SNEGSKA (reference sequence). V shed 6 bases, J shed 5 bases, and the junction held 9 bases outside the gene matches. The CDR3 extends over 13 amino acids. CDR3 coding DNA: TGCAGTGCCCCGGGACAGGTAACGGACGAGCAGTACTTC. This codes for CSAPGQVTDEQYF.

The V call is TRBV25-1, the J call TRBJ1-5; 8 bases align to TRBD1. The CDR3 spans 16 residues. The V and J ends lost 9 bases and 2 bases, in that order; junction bases with no gene match: 12. Germline lookup yields CDR1 MGHDK and CDR2 SYGVNS. The CDR3 bases are TGTGCCAGTGGTATGGCCGACAGGGGCGGCAATCAGCCCCAGCATTTT. Its translation is CASGMADRGGNQPQHF. Full variable domain (remainder filled in from reference TRBV25-1 and TRBJ1-5): EADIYQTPRYLVIGTGKKITLECSQTMGHDKMYWYQQDPGMELHLIHYSYGVNSTEKGDLSSESTVSRIRTEHFPLTLESARPSHTSQYLCASGMADRGGNQPQHFGDGTRLSIL.

This clonotype has just one count. The V call is TRBV15, the J call TRBJ2-3, with a tentative D call TRBD2 (6 bases). CDR1 and CDR2 from the germline V gene are LNHNV and YYDKDF (reference sequence). The CDR3 length is 16 residues. Trimming stripped 2 bases from V and 6 bases from J, with 18 bases between. The CDR3 reads CATSRFAGLLADTQYF. The CDR3 DNA is TGTGCCACCAGCAGATTTGCGGGACTGCTGGCGGATACGCAGTATTTT.